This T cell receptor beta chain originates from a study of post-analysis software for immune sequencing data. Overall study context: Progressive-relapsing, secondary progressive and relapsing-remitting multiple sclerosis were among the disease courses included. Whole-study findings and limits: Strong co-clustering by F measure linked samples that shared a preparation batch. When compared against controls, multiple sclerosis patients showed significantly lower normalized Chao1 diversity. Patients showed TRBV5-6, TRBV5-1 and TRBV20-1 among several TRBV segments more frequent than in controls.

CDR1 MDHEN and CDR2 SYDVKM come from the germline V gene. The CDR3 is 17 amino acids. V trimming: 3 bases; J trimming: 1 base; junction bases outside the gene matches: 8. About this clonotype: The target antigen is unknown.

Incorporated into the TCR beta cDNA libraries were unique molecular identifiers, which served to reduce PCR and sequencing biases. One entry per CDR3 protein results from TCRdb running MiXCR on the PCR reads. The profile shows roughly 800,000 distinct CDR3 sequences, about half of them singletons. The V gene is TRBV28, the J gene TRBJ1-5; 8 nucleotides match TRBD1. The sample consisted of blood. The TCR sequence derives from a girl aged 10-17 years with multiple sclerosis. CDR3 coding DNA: TGTGCCAGCAGTTTTACCCTACAGGGGGGGAGCAATCAGCCCCAGCATTTT. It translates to CASSFTLQGGSNQPQHF.